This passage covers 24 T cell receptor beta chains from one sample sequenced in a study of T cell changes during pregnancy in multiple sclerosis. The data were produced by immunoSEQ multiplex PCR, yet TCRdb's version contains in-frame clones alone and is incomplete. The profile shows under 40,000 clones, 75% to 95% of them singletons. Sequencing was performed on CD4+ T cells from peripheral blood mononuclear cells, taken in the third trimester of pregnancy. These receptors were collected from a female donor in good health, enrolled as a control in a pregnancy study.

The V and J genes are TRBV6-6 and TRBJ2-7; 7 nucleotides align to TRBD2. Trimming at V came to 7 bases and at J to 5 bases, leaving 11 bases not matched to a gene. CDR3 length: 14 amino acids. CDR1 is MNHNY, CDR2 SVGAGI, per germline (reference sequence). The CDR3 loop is CASTTKRGWNEQYF. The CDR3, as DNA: TGTGCCAGCACCACTAAGCGGGGTTGGAACGAGCAGTACTTC.

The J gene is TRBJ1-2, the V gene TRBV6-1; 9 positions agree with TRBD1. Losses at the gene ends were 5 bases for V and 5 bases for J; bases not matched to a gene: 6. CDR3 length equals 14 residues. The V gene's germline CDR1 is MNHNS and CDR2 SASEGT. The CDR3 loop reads CASSRGQGTYGYTF. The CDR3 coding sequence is TGTGCCAGCAGTCGGGGACAGGGAACTTATGGCTACACCTTC.

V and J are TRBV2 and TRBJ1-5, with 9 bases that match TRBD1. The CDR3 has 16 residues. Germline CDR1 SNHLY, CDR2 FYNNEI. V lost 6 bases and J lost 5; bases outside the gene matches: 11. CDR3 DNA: TGTGCCAGCAGGGAGACCACGGGACAGGGATATCAGCCCCAGCATTTT. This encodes CASRETTGQGYQPQHF.

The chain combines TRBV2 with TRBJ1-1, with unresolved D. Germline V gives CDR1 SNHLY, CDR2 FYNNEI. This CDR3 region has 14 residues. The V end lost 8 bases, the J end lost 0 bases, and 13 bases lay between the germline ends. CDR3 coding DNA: TGTGCCAGCCGACTATCTTTTTTGAACACTGAAGCTTTCTTT. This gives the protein CASRLSFLNTEAFF.

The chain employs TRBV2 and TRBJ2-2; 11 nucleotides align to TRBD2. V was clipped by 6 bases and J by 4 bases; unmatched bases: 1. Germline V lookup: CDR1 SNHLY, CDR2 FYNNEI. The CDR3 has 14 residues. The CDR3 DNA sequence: TGTGCCAGCAGACTAGCGGGAGTCACCGGGGAGCTGTTTTTT. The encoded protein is CASRLAGVTGELFF. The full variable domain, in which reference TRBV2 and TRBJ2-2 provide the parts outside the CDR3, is EPEVTQTPSHQVTQMGQEVILRCVPISNHLYFYWYRQILGQKVEFLVSFYNNEISEKSEIFDDQFSVERPDGSNFTLKIRSTKLEDSAMYFCASRLAGVTGELFFGEGSRLTVL.

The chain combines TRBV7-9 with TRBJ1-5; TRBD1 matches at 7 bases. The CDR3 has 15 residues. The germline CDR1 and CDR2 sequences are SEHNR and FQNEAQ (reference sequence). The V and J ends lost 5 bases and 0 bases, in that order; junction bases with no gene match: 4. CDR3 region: CASSQGQHSNQPQHF. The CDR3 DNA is TGTGCCAGCAGCCAGGGACAGCATAGCAATCAGCCCCAGCATTTT.

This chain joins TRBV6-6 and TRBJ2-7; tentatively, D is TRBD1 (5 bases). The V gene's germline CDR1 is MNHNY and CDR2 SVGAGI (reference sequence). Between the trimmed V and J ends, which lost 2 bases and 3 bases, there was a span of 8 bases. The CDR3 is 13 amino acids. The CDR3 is CASSYRQGYEQYF. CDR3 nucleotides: TGTGCCAGCAGTTACAGGCAGGGCTACGAGCAGTACTTC.

For the CDR3, the DNA is TGTGCCAGCAGCTTATCGGGTCTTAGCCGGGTGCCCTACGAGCAGTACTTC. This translates into CASSLSGLSRVPYEQYF. The gene calls are TRBV7-8 and TRBJ2-7; D is undetermined. Germline V CDR1 and CDR2: SGHVS, FQNEAQ. V lost 2 bases to trimming and J lost 2 bases, with 19 bases between them. The CDR3 covers 17 residues.

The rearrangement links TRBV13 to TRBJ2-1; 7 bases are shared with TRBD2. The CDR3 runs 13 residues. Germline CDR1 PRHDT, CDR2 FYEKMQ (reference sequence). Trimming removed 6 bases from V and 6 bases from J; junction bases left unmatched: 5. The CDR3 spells CASRSSGLNEQFF. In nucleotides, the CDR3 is TGTGCCAGCAGGTCTAGCGGACTCAATGAGCAGTTCTTC. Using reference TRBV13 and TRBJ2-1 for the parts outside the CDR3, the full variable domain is AAGVIQSPRHLIKEKRETATLKCYPIPRHDTVYWYQQGPGQDPQFLISFYEKMQSDKGSIPDRFSAQQFSDYHSELNMSSLELGDSALYFCASRSSGLNEQFFGPGTRLTVL.

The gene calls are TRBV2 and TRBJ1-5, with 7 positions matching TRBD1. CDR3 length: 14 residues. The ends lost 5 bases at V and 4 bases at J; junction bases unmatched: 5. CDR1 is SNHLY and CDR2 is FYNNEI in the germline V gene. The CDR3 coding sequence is TGTGCCAGCAGTTGGACAGGTGGAAATCAGCCCCAGCATTTT. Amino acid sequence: CASSWTGGNQPQHF.

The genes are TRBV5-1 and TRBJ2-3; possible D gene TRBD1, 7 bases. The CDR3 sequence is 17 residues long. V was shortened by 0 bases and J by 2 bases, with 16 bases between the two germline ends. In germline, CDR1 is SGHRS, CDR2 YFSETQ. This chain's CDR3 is CASSLALTGTYTDTQYF. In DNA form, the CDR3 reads TGCGCCAGCAGCTTGGCCCTGACAGGGACTTACACAGATACGCAGTATTTT.

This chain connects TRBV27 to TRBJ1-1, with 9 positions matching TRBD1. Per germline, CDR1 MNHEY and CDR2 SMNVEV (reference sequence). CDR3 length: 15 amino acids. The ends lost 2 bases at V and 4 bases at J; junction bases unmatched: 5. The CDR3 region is CASSLGGQGGTEAFF. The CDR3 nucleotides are TGTGCCAGCAGTTTAGGGGGACAGGGAGGCACTGAAGCTTTCTTT.

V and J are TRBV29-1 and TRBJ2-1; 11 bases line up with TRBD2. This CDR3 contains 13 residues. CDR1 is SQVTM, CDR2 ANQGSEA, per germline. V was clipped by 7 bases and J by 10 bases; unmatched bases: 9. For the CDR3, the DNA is TGCAGCGCCCTTAGCGGGAGGGCAAGCGAGCAGTTCTTC. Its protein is CSALSGRASEQFF.

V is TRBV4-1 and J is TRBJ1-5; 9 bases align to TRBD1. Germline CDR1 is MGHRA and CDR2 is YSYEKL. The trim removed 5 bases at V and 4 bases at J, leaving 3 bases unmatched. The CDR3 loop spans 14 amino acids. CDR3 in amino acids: CASSDDRGNQPQHF. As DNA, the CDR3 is TGCGCCAGCAGCGATGACAGGGGGAATCAGCCCCAGCATTTT.

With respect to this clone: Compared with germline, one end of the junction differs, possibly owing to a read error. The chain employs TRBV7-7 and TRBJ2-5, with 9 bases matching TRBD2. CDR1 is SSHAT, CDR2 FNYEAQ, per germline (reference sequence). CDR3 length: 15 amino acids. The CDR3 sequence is CASSLSMRGGETQYF. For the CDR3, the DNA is TGTGCTAGCAGCTTATCGATGCGGGGGGGAGAGACCCAGTACTTC.

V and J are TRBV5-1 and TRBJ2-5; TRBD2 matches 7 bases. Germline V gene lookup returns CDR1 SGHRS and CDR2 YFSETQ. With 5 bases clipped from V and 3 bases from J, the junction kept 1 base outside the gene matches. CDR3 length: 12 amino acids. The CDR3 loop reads CASSAGEETQYF. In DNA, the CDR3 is TGCGCCAGCAGTGCGGGGGAAGAGACCCAGTACTTC.

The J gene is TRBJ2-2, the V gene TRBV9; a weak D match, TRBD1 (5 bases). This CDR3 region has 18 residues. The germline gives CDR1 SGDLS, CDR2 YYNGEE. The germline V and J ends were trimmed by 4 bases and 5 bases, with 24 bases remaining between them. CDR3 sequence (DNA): TGTGCCAGCAGCCCCAGGGTGGGGCCCGGTTATGGTACCGGGGAGCTGTTTTTT. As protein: CASSPRVGPGYGTGELFF. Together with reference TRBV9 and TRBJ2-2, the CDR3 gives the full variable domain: DSGVTQTPKHLITATGQRVTLRCSPRSGDLSVYWYQQSLDQGLQFLIQYYNGEERAKGNILERFSAQQFPDLHSELNLSSLELGDSALYFCASSPRVGPGYGTGELFFGEGSRLTVL.

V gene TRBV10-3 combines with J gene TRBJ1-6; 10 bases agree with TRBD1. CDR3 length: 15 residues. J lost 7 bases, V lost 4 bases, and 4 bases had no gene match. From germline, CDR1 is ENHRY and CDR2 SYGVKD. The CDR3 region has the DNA TGTGCCATCAGTGCGCAGGGACAGGGGAATTCACCCCTCCACTTT. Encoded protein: CAISAQGQGNSPLHF.

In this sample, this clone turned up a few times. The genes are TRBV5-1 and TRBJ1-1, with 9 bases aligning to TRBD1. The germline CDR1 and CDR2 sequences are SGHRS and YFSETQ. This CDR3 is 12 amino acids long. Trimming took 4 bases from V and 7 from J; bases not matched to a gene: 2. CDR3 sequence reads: CASSPGQGEAFF. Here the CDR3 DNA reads TGCGCCAGCAGCCCGGGACAGGGTGAAGCTTTCTTT.

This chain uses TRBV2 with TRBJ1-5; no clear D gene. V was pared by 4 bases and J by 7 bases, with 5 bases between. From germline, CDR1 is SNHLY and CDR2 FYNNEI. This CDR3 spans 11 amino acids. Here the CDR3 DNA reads TGTGCCAGCAGTGCTGGCCAGCCCCAGCATTTT. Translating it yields CASSAGQPQHF.

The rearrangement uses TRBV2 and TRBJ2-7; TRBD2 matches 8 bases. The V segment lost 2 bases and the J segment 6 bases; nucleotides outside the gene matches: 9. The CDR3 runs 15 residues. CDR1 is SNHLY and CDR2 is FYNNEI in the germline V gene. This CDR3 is CASSELQRELLEQYF. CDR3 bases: TGTGCCAGCAGTGAATTACAGCGGGAGTTGCTCGAGCAGTACTTC.

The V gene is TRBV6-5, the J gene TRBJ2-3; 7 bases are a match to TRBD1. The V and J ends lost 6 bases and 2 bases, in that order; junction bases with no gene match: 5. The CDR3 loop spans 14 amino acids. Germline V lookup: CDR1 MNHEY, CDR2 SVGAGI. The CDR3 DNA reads TGTGCCAGCAGCCACAGGGGACACACAGATACGCAGTATTTT. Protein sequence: CASSHRGHTDTQYF.

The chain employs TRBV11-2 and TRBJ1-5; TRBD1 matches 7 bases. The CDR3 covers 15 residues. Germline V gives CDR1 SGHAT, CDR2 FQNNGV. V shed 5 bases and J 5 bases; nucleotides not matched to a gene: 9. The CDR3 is CASSLDTGEYQPQHF. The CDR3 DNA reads TGTGCCAGCAGCCTGGATACAGGGGAATATCAGCCCCAGCATTTT.

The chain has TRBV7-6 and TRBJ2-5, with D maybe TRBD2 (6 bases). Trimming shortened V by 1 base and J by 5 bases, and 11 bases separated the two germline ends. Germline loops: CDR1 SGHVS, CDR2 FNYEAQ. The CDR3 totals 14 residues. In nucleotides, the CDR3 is TGTGCCAGCAGCTTAGGTTCGGGAGCGGAGACCCAGTACTTC. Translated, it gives CASSLGSGAETQYF.